This TCR beta chain was profiled in a study of T cell responses to AZD1222 COVID-19 vaccine. This clone was picked up one time. Clones were read by immunoSEQ multiplex PCR, and TCRdb kept only the in-frame ones, dropping some. This repertoire shows about 150,000 clones, 93% found once; its top ten account for under 6.5%. Germline V gives CDR1 SEHNR, CDR2 FQNEAQ (reference sequence). The CDR3 is made up of 16 amino acids. The V and J ends lost 3 bases and 5 bases, in that order; junction bases with no gene match: 10. The chain employs TRBV7-9 and TRBJ1-2; 9 nucleotides line up with TRBD1. Here the sequenced sample was peripheral blood, taken on day 0 of AZD1222 vaccination. The TCR comes from an adult in good health. CDR3 in DNA: TGTGCCAGCAGCTTCGGGGCCGGGACAGGGTCTTATGGCTACACCTTC. Residues: CASSFGAGTGSYGYTF.